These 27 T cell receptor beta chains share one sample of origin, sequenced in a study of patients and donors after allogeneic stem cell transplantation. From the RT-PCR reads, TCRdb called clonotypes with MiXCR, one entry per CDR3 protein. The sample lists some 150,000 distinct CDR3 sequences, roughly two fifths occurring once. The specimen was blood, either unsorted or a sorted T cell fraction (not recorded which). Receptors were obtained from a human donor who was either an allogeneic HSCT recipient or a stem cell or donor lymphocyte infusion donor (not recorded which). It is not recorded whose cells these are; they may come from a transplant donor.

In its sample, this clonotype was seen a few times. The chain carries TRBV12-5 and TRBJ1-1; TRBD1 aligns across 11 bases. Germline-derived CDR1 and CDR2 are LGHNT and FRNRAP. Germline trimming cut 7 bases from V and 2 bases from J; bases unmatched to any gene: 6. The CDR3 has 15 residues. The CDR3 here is CASASRTGGNTEAFF. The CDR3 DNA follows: TGTGCTAGTGCCTCTAGGACAGGGGGCAACACTGAAGCTTTCTTT.

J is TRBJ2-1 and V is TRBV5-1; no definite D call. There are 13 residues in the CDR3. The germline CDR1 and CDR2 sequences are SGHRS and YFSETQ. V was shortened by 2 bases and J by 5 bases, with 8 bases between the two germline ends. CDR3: CASSFGADNEQFF. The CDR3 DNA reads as TGCGCCAGCAGCTTCGGCGCGGACAATGAGCAGTTCTTC.

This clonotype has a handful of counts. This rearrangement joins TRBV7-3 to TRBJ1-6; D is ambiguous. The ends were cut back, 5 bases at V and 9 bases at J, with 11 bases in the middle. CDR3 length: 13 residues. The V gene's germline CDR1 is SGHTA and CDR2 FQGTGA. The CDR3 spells CASSPSPGSPLHF. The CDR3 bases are TGTGCCAGCAGCCCCAGCCCGGGTTCACCCCTCCACTTT.

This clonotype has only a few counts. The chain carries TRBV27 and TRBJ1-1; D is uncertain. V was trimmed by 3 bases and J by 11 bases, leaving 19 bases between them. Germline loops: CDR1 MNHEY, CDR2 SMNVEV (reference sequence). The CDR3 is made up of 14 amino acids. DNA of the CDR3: TGTGCCAGCAGTTTGAGTGTGTCCGGGTCAGCCGCTTTCTTT. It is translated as CASSLSVSGSAAFF.

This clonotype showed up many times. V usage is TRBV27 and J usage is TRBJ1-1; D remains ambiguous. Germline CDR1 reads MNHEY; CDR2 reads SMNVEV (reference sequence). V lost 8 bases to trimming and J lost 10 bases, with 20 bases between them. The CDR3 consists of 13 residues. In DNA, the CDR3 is TGTGCCAGCTCCCCTTATGGCAGTAATCCAGCTTTCTTT. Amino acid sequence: CASSPYGSNPAFF.

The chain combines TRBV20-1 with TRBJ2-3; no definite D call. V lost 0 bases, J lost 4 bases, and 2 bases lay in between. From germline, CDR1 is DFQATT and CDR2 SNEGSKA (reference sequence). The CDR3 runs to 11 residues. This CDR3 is CSARDPDTQYF. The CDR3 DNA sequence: TGCAGTGCTAGAGACCCAGATACGCAGTATTTT.

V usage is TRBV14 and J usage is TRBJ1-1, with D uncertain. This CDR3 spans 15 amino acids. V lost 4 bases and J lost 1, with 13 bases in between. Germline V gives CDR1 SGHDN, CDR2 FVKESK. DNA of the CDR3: TGTGCCAGCAGCCGCAATCTTAGTCCGAACACTGAAGCTTTCTTT. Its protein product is CASSRNLSPNTEAFF.

The CDR3 coding sequence is TGCAGTGCTACCTTAGGGGGATGGACAGGGACCCCCTACGAGCAGTACTTC. It translates to CSATLGGWTGTPYEQYF. The genes are TRBV20-1 and TRBJ2-7; 8 bases are shared with TRBD1. CDR3 length: 17 amino acids. With 4 bases clipped from V and 2 bases from J, the junction kept 16 bases outside the gene matches. Germline CDR1 is DFQATT and CDR2 is SNEGSKA (reference sequence).

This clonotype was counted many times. The CDR3 is CASSIFDNPRANYGYTF. CDR3 sequence (DNA): TGTGCCAGCAGTATATTCGACAACCCGCGAGCTAACTATGGCTACACCTTC. J is TRBJ1-2 and V is TRBV6-5; D not resolved. Per germline, CDR1 MNHEY and CDR2 SVGAGI. The V end was cut by 5 bases, the J end by 0 bases, with 19 bases between. This CDR3 contains 17 residues.

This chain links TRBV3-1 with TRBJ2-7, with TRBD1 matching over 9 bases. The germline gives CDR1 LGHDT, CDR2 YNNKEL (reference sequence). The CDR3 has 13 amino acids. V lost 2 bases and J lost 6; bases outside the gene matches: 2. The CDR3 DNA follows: TGTGCCAGCAGCCAAACGGACAGGGGCGAGCAGTACGTC. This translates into CASSQTDRGEQYV.

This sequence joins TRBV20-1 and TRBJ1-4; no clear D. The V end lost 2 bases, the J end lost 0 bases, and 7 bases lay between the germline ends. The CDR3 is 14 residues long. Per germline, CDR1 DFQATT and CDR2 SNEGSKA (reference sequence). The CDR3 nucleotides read TGCAGTGCTAGATTTCTTGCAACTAATGAAAAACTGTTTTTT. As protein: CSARFLATNEKLFF.

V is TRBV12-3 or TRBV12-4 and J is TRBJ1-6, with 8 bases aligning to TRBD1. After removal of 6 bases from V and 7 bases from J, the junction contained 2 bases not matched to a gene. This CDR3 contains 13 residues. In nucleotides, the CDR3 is TGTGCCAGCAGGGACAGGGAAAATTCACCCCTCCACTTT. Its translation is CASRDRENSPLHF.

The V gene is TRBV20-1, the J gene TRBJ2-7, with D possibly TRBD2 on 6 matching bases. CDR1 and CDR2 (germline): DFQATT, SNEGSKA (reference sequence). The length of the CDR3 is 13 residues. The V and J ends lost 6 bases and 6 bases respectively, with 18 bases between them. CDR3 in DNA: TGCAGTGCCGAAGGCTCTAGCGTTTCCGAGCAGTACTTC. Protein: CSAEGSSVSEQYF.

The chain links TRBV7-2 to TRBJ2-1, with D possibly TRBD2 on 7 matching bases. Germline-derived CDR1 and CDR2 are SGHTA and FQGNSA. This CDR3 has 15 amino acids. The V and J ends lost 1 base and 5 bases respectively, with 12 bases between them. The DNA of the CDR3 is TGTGCCAGCAGCTTAGTGGTCGGGGGGCACAATGAGCAGTTCTTC. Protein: CASSLVVGGHNEQFF.

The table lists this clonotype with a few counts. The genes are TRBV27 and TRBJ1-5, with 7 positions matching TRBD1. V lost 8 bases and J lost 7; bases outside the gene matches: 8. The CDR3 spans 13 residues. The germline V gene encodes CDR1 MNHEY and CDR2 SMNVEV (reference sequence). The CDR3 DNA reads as TGTGCCAGCGGTCGGACAGGCCGACAGCCCCAGCATTTT. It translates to CASGRTGRQPQHF.

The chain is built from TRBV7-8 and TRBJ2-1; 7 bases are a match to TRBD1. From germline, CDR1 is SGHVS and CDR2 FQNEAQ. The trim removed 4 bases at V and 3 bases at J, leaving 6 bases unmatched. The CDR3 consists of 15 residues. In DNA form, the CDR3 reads TGTGCCAGCAGCTCTTCCGGGACAGTCTACAATGAGCAGTTCTTC. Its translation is CASSSSGTVYNEQFF.

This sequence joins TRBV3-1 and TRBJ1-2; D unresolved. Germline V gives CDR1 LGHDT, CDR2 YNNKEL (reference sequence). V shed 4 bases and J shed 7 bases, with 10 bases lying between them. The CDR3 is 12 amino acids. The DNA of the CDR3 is TGTGCCAGCAGCCCGGACGTGGGTGGCTACACCTTC. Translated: CASSPDVGGYTF.

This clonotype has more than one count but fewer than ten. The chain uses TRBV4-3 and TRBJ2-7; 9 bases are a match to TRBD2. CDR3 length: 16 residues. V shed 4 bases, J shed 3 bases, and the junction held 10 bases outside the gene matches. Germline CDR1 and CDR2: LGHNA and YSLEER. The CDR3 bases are TGCGCCAGCAGCCCCTCGCCGGCGGGGGGGATCTACGAGCAGTACTTC. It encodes CASSPSPAGGIYEQYF.

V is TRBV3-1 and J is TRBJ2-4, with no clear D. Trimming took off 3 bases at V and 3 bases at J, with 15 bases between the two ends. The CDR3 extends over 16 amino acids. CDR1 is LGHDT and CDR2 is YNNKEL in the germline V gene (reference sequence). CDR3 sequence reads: CASSQFHPLDKNIQYF. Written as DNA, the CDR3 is TGTGCCAGCAGCCAGTTCCACCCGCTTGACAAAAACATTCAGTACTTC.

The CDR3 DNA is TGTGCCAGCAGCTACTCACCTGAGACCGGGGAGCTGTTTTTT. Amino acid sequence: CASSYSPETGELFF. The gene calls are TRBV7-2 and TRBJ2-2; D not certain. Germline values: CDR1 SGHTA, CDR2 FQGNSA. The V end was cut by 4 bases, the J end by 5 bases, with 11 bases between. The CDR3 sequence is 14 residues long.

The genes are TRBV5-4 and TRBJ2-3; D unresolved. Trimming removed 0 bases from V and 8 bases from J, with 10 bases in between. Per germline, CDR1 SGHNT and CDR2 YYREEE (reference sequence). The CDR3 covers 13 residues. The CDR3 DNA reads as TGTGCCAGCAGCTTGGGGGTTTCAGGTACGCAGTATTTT. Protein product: CASSLGVSGTQYF.

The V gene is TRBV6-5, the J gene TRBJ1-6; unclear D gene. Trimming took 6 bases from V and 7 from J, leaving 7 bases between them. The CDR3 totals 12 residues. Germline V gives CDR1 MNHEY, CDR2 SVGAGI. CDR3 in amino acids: CASSPSNSPLHF. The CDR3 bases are TGTGCCAGCAGCCCATCCAATTCACCCCTCCACTTT.

CDR3 amino acids: CASSGLTGDLNTEAFF. The CDR3 coding sequence is TGCGCCAGCAGCGGGCTGACAGGGGACCTTAACACTGAAGCTTTCTTT. This chain connects TRBV5-1 to TRBJ1-1, with 8 bases identical to TRBD1. V shed 4 bases, J shed 2 bases, and the junction held 10 bases outside the gene matches. Germline lookup yields CDR1 SGHRS and CDR2 YFSETQ. The CDR3 has 16 residues.

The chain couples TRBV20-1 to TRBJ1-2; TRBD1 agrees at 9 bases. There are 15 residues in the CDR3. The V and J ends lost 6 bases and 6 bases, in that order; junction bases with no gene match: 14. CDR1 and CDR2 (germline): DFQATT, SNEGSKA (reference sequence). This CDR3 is CSANDRPGTGHGYTF. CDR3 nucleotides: TGCAGTGCCAACGATCGGCCCGGGACAGGGCATGGCTACACCTTC.

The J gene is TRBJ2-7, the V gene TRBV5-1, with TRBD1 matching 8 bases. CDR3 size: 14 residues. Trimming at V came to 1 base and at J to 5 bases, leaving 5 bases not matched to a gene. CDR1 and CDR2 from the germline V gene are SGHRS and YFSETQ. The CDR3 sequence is CASSLSGGEDEQYF. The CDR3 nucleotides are TGCGCCAGCAGCTTGTCAGGGGGCGAAGACGAGCAGTACTTC.

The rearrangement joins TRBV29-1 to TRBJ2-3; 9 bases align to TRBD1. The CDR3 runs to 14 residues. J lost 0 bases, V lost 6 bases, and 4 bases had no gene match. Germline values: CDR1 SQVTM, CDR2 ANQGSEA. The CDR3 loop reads CSVSQGASTDTQYF. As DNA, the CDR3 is TGCAGCGTGTCACAGGGGGCTAGCACAGATACGCAGTATTTT.

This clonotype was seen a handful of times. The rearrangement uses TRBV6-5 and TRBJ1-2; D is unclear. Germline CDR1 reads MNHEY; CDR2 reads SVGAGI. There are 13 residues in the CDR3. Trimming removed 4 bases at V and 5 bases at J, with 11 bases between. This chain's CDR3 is CASSFGRGYGYTF. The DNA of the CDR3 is TGTGCCAGCAGTTTCGGACGCGGATATGGCTACACCTTC.